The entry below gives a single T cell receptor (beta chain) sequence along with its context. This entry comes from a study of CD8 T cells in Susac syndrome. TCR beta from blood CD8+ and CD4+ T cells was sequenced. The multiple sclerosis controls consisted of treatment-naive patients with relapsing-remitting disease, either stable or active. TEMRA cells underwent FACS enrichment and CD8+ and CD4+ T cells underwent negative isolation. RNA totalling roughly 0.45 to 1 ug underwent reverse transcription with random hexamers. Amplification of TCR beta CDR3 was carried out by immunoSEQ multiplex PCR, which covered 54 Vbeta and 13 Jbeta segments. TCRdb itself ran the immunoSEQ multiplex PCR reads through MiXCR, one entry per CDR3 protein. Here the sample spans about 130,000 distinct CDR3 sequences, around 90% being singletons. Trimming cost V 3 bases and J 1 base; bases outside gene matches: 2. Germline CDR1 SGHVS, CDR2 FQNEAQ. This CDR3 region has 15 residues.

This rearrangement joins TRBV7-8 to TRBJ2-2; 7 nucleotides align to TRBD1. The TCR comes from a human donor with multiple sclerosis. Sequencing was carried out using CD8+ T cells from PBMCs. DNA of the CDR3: TGTGCCAGCAGCTTGGACAGGATGAACACCGGGGAGCTGTTTTTT. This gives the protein CASSLDRMNTGELFF.